Following are 5 T cell receptor beta chains from one sample sequenced in a study of cytomegalovirus exposure and HLA in healthy donors. 60 Vbeta and 13 Jbeta primers were used in PCR. Produced via immunoSEQ multiplex PCR; TCRdb's table is partial and in-frame only. This sample has some 190,000 clones, with 75% to 90% found just once. Source material: PBMCs. The receptors here all came from a boy between 2 and 10 years old in good health and CMV-seronegative.

The rearrangement uses TRBV4-2 and TRBJ1-4; D not certain. Germline CDR1 and CDR2: LGHNA and YNFKEQ. Trimming shortened V by 4 bases and J by 7 bases, and 22 bases separated the two germline ends. The length of the CDR3 is 17 residues. The CDR3 nucleotides read TGTGCCAGCAGCCGCCATCCCGAGGAGTTCGGTGGTGAAAAACTGTTTTTT. It translates to CASSRHPEEFGGEKLFF.

In this sample, this clone turned up a few times. This chain links TRBV6-4 with TRBJ2-3; a possible D gene is TRBD1 (7 bases). The V gene lost 2 bases and the J gene lost 1 base, with 13 bases spanning the gap. Germline V CDR1 and CDR2: MRHNA, SNTAGT. This CDR3 region has 16 residues. The CDR3 DNA follows: TGTGCCAGCAGTGACGGAGGGGGCCGGGGCACAGATACGCAGTATTTT. Translating gives CASSDGGGRGTDTQYF.

This clone was counted between two and nine times. The chain is built from TRBV4-2 and TRBJ1-5, with 10 bases lining up with TRBD1. The CDR3 loop spans 16 amino acids. CDR1 and CDR2 from the germline V gene are LGHNA and YNFKEQ. The junction had 4 bases not matched to a gene; V was cut back by 0 bases and J by 5 bases. The CDR3 DNA sequence: TGTGCCAGCAGCCAAGAGACAGGGGGCAGTGATCAGCCCCAGCATTTT. Its protein product is CASSQETGGSDQPQHF.

The chain employs TRBV30 and TRBJ1-6; D perhaps matches TRBD1 (5 bases). CDR1 is GTSNPN, CDR2 SVGIG, per germline (reference sequence). Trimming took off 2 bases at V and 7 bases at J, with 12 bases between the two ends. CDR3 length: 14 residues. In DNA, the CDR3 is TGTGCCTGGAGTCCAACTCGACAGAATTCACCCCTCCACTTT. Translating it yields CAWSPTRQNSPLHF.

The V and J genes are TRBV19 and TRBJ1-4; TRBD1 matches 8 bases. The CDR3 consists of 17 residues. Losses at the gene ends were 7 bases for V and 0 bases for J; bases not matched to a gene: 10. Germline values: CDR1 LNHDA, CDR2 SQIVND (reference sequence). As DNA, the CDR3 is TGTGCCAGTATAATCGGGACAGGTTTATCAACTAATGAAAAACTGTTTTTT. This gives the protein CASIIGTGLSTNEKLFF.